Following are 25 T cell receptor beta chains from one sample sequenced in a study of cytomegalovirus exposure and HLA in healthy donors. Use of 60 Vbeta and 13 Jbeta primers characterized the PCR. The method was immunoSEQ multiplex PCR; TCRdb's version includes in-frame clones alone and lacks a portion of them. The top ten hold about 3% of the sample, which has around 130,000 clones, around 71% seen once. Sample: PBMCs. These receptors were taken from a woman aged 55-70 years in good health and CMV-seropositive.

The chain joins TRBV4-1 to TRBJ1-6; D is ambiguous. This CDR3 has 18 residues. Germline CDR1 reads MGHRA; CDR2 reads YSYEKL. V was clipped by 3 bases and J by 0 bases, with 15 bases between them. The CDR3 DNA reads as TGCGCCAGCAGCCACCCCCCGGACGGGAGCTCCTATAATTCACCCCTCCACTTT. It encodes CASSHPPDGSSYNSPLHF.

This clone was seen a single time. This chain connects TRBV9 to TRBJ2-1; D is possibly TRBD1 (5 bases). Germline V gene data show CDR1 as SGDLS and CDR2 as YYNGEE. CDR3 size: 13 residues. V dropped 0 bases and J dropped 5 bases, with 6 bases sitting between them. CDR3 loop: CASSVVGDNEQFF. The DNA of the CDR3 is TGTGCCAGCAGCGTAGTAGGGGACAATGAGCAGTTCTTC.

This sequence joins TRBV29-1 and TRBJ1-3; possible D gene TRBD1, 6 bases. Trimming took off 6 bases at V and 3 bases at J, with 12 bases between the two ends. This CDR3 contains 13 residues. CDR1 and CDR2 from the germline V gene are SQVTM and ANQGSEA. The DNA of the CDR3 is TGCAGCGTCGCCTGGGACATTGGAAACACCATATATTTT. Encoded protein: CSVAWDIGNTIYF.

The chain joins TRBV20-1 to TRBJ2-1; no reliable D call. CDR1 is DFQATT and CDR2 is SNEGSKA in the germline V gene (reference sequence). The ends were cut back, 5 bases at V and 9 bases at J, with 11 bases in the middle. This CDR3 contains 11 residues. This CDR3 reads CSAPISGEQFF. In nucleotides, the CDR3 is TGCAGTGCTCCGATCAGTGGTGAGCAGTTCTTC.

CDR3 DNA sequence: TGTGCCAGTAGTTTCCGGGTTTTAGACACCATATATTTT. Residues: CASSFRVLDTIYF. The chain employs TRBV19 and TRBJ1-3; unclear D gene. V shed 5 bases and J shed 8 bases, with 13 bases lying between them. This CDR3 is 13 amino acids long. Looked up from germline, CDR1 is LNHDA and CDR2 is SQIVND (reference sequence).

CDR3 in DNA: TGCAGCGTGCAGGAGGGCAATCAGCCCCAGCATTTT. Its translation is CSVQEGNQPQHF. V gene TRBV29-1 combines with J gene TRBJ1-5; D gene uncertain. This CDR3 has 12 amino acids. V lost 6 bases and J 2 bases, leaving 8 bases between the germline ends. The germline CDR1 and CDR2 sequences are SQVTM and ANQGSEA.

The J gene is TRBJ1-2, the V gene TRBV5-1, with 11 bases lining up with TRBD1. The germline gives CDR1 SGHRS, CDR2 YFSETQ. This CDR3 contains 17 residues. V shed 2 bases, J shed 1 base, and the junction held 7 bases outside the gene matches. CDR3 region: CASSFGGQGALNYGYTF. CDR3 DNA sequence: TGCGCCAGCAGCTTCGGAGGACAGGGGGCACTTAACTATGGCTACACCTTC. Looking up the rest from reference TRBV5-1 and TRBJ1-2 gives the full variable domain: KAGVTQTPRYLIKTRGQQVTLSCSPISGHRSVSWYQQTPGQGLQFLFEYFSETQRNKGNFPGRFSGRQFSNSRSEMNVSTLELGDSALYLCASSFGGQGALNYGYTFGSGTRLTVV.

V and J are TRBV5-1 and TRBJ1-4; possibly TRBD1 for D (6 bases). This CDR3 is built from 15 residues. Trimming removed 1 base at V and 10 bases at J, with 17 bases between. Germline values: CDR1 SGHRS, CDR2 YFSETQ. CDR3 region: CASSLSTGSPGKLFF. The CDR3 DNA is TGCGCCAGCAGCTTGTCGACAGGATCACCTGGAAAACTGTTTTTT.

The chain is built from TRBV10-1 and TRBJ2-5; TRBD2 aligns across 12 bases. V trimming: 2 bases; J trimming: 3 bases; junction bases outside the gene matches: 4. From germline, CDR1 is WNHNN and CDR2 SYGVQD (reference sequence). This CDR3 is built from 16 residues. The CDR3 nucleotides read TGCGCCAGCAGTGAGATTGGACTAGCGGGGAAAGAGACCCAGTACTTC. It yields the protein CASSEIGLAGKETQYF.

The V gene is TRBV27, the J gene TRBJ1-2; D perhaps matches TRBD1 (5 bases). The germline V gene encodes CDR1 MNHEY and CDR2 SMNVEV (reference sequence). This CDR3 is built from 13 residues. The V end was cut by 8 bases, the J end by 0 bases, with 10 bases between. The chain's CDR3 is CASGSRANYGYTF. Here the CDR3 DNA reads TGTGCCAGCGGCTCCAGGGCTAACTATGGCTACACCTTC.

CDR3 nucleotides: TGTGCCAGCAGTGAACTACTAGATCGGGAGCAGTTCTTC. This codes for CASSELLDREQFF. The chain joins TRBV2 to TRBJ2-1; D is perhaps TRBD2 (5 bases). This CDR3 spans 13 amino acids. Germline V lookup: CDR1 SNHLY, CDR2 FYNNEI. V was shortened by 2 bases and J by 10 bases, with 12 bases between the two germline ends. Full variable domain (outside the CDR3, taken from reference TRBV2 and TRBJ2-1): EPEVTQTPSHQVTQMGQEVILRCVPISNHLYFYWYRQILGQKVEFLVSFYNNEISEKSEIFDDQFSVERPDGSNFTLKIRSTKLEDSAMYFCASSELLDREQFFGPGTRLTVL.

The rearrangement links TRBV5-1 to TRBJ1-2; D call uncertain. Germline lookup yields CDR1 SGHRS and CDR2 YFSETQ. The CDR3 extends over 12 amino acids. Trimming removed 2 bases from V and 6 bases from J, with 8 bases in between. The CDR3 DNA sequence: TGCGCCAGCAGCTTAACAGACCATGGCTACACCTTC. This sequence encodes CASSLTDHGYTF.

This clone occurred a few times. The rearrangement joins TRBV27 to TRBJ1-2, with 10 bases aligning to TRBD1. Germline CDR1 MNHEY, CDR2 SMNVEV (reference sequence). The length of the CDR3 is 14 residues. Unmatched junction bases numbered 2, after V lost 2 bases and J lost 5 bases. Here the CDR3 reads CASSLGTGAYGYTF. The CDR3 DNA reads as TGTGCCAGCAGTTTAGGGACAGGGGCATATGGCTACACCTTC.

This clone was detected once. This chain connects TRBV10-1 to TRBJ1-6, with no clear D. Trimming took off 0 bases at V and 7 bases at J, with 7 bases between the two ends. The CDR3 sequence is 14 residues long. Germline CDR1 is WNHNN and CDR2 is SYGVQD (reference sequence). CDR3 sequence: CASSESPRNSPLHF. The CDR3 nucleotides read TGCGCCAGCAGTGAGTCTCCCAGAAATTCACCCCTCCACTTT.

The chain uses TRBV9 and TRBJ1-1; no reliable D call. This CDR3 region has 16 residues. The germline V gene has CDR1 SGDLS and CDR2 YYNGEE. V shed 4 bases and J shed 0 bases, with 16 bases lying between them. Here the CDR3 reads CASSSRDGSLNTEAFF. CDR3 DNA sequence: TGTGCCAGCAGCTCCCGGGATGGGAGCCTGAACACTGAAGCTTTCTTT.

V usage is TRBV29-1 and J usage is TRBJ1-2, with 8 bases identical to TRBD1. With V trimmed by 3 bases and J by 0 bases, 3 bases remained unmatched. The CDR3 contains 14 residues. Germline assignment: CDR1 SQVTM and CDR2 ANQGSEA. The CDR3 DNA reads as TGCAGCGTTGAGTGGGGACAGGCTAACTATGGCTACACCTTC. Its protein product is CSVEWGQANYGYTF. Full variable domain (remainder filled in from reference TRBV29-1 and TRBJ1-2): SAVISQKPSRDICQRGTSLTIQCQVDSQVTMMFWYRQQPGQSLTLIATANQGSEATYESGFVIDKFPISRPNLTFSTLTVSNMSPEDSSIYLCSVEWGQANYGYTFGSGTRLTVV.

V gene TRBV6-5 combines with J gene TRBJ2-5; D is undetermined. Germline CDR1 and CDR2: MNHEY and SVGAGI. V was trimmed by 2 bases and J by 4 bases, leaving 2 bases between them. The CDR3 has 11 residues. The DNA of the CDR3 is TGTGCCAGCAGTTACCGAGAGACCCAGTACTTC. Translation: CASSYRETQYF.

The rearrangement joins TRBV9 to TRBJ2-5, with a weak D call TRBD2 (7 bases). There are 14 residues in the CDR3. V lost 4 bases, J lost 1 base, and 11 bases lay in between. Germline V gene lookup returns CDR1 SGDLS and CDR2 YYNGEE. This CDR3 is CASSWGGFQETQYF. The CDR3 bases are TGTGCCAGCAGCTGGGGGGGCTTCCAAGAGACCCAGTACTTC.

This clone was recorded once. Here the CDR3 reads CASSQDWAAVGEKLFF. Written as DNA, the CDR3 is TGCGCCAGCAGCCAAGATTGGGCAGCCGTCGGTGAAAAACTGTTTTTT. The chain employs TRBV4-1 and TRBJ1-4; D is unclear. CDR1 and CDR2 (germline): MGHRA, YSYEKL. CDR3 length: 16 amino acids. V lost 0 bases and J 7 bases, leaving 15 bases between the germline ends.

The V gene is TRBV5-1, the J gene TRBJ2-7; possibly TRBD2 for D (5 bases). V dropped 2 bases and J dropped 3 bases, with 12 bases sitting between them. The CDR3 covers 14 residues. Germline assignment: CDR1 SGHRS and CDR2 YFSETQ. The CDR3 region has the DNA TGCGCCAGCAGCTTATTTGAGCGGAGCTACGAGCAGTACTTC. It specifies CASSLFERSYEQYF. Filled out from reference TRBV5-1 and TRBJ2-7, the complete variable domain reads KAGVTQTPRYLIKTRGQQVTLSCSPISGHRSVSWYQQTPGQGLQFLFEYFSETQRNKGNFPGRFSGRQFSNSRSEMNVSTLELGDSALYLCASSLFERSYEQYFGPGTRLTVT.

The gene calls are TRBV7-2 and TRBJ2-3; TRBD1 might be the D (8 bases). V was clipped by 5 bases and J by 4 bases, with 13 bases between them. CDR1 and CDR2 (germline): SGHTA, FQGNSA. The CDR3 is 14 amino acids. The CDR3 region has the DNA TGTGCCAGCAGCCCCACAGGGGGGGCAGATACGCAGTATTTT. It is translated as CASSPTGGADTQYF.

There are a few counts of this clone. V gene TRBV5-4 combines with J gene TRBJ1-2, with D uncertain. Germline V CDR1 and CDR2: SGHNT, YYREEE (reference sequence). The CDR3 consists of 15 residues. The ends were cut back, 0 bases at V and 3 bases at J, with 12 bases in the middle. CDR3 residues: CASSLVRVGDYGYTF. CDR3 DNA: TGTGCCAGCAGCTTGGTACGGGTTGGCGACTATGGCTACACCTTC. Using reference TRBV5-4 and TRBJ1-2 for the parts outside the CDR3, the full variable domain is ETGVTQSPTHLIKTRGQQVTLRCSSQSGHNTVSWYQQALGQGPQFIFQYYREEENGRGNFPPRFSGLQFPNYSSELNVNALELDDSALYLCASSLVRVGDYGYTFGSGTRLTVV.

About this clone itself: Other DNA sequences in this sample translate to the same CDR3. The chain couples TRBV28 to TRBJ1-1, with D tentatively TRBD1 (6 bases). V was clipped by 5 bases and J by 1 base, with 11 bases between them. The CDR3 runs 14 residues. CDR1 and CDR2 from the germline V gene are MDHEN and SYDVKM. The CDR3 reads CASSPTGQNTEAFF. DNA of the CDR3: TGTGCCAGCAGTCCTACAGGGCAGAACACTGAAGCTTTCTTT.

Turning to this clone: Other DNA sequences within the sample encode an identical CDR3. This chain links TRBV5-1 with TRBJ1-1; D remains unclear. Trimming shortened V by 0 bases and J by 0 bases, and 6 bases separated the two germline ends. Germline V gene sequence: CDR1 SGHRS, CDR2 YFSETQ. This CDR3 contains 14 residues. CDR3: CASSLGHLNTEAFF. The DNA for the CDR3 is TGCGCCAGCAGCTTGGGACACCTGAACACTGAAGCTTTCTTT.

V is TRBV7-2 and J is TRBJ2-3; D call uncertain. This CDR3 has 14 amino acids. The V end lost 5 bases, the J end lost 2 bases, and 11 bases lay between the germline ends. CDR1 is SGHTA and CDR2 is FQGNSA in the germline V gene. The CDR3, as DNA: TGTGCCAGCAGCCTCCCAGGTTTCACAGATACGCAGTATTTT. It yields the protein CASSLPGFTDTQYF.